This T cell receptor (beta chain) comes out of a study of blood T cell repertoires in COVID-19. Study context: Specimens from acute and convalescent COVID-19 originated in the United States, Italy and Spain.

V shed 1 base and J 0 bases; nucleotides not matched to a gene: 10. The CDR3 consists of 19 residues. The germline CDR1 and CDR2 sequences are MGHRA and YSYEKL. Original processing notes: Nucleated cell number was recorded as an estimate derived from reference gene primer amplification. Only in-frame clones appear in the TCRdb table, and some are missing; sequencing was by immunoSEQ multiplex PCR. For V, J and clone size, that table is used; D and trimming come from the DNA. Of some 300,000 clones in the sample, 85% were seen once. This TCR derives from a woman between 50 and 59 years old with active or convalescent COVID-19. Sequenced input: peripheral blood. This rearrangement joins TRBV4-1 to TRBJ2-4; 9 bases are a match to TRBD2. The CDR3 here is CASSQGSSGRTLAKNIQYF. CDR3 DNA sequence: TGCGCCAGCAGCCAAGGTAGTAGCGGGAGAACCCTAGCCAAAAACATTCAGTACTTC.